Listed below are T cell receptor beta chains from one sample, sequenced in a study of blood T cell repertoires in COVID-19. Sequenced by immunoSEQ multiplex PCR; TCRdb stores in-frame clones only, minus some. The table lists 100,000 to 150,000 clones, 60% to 75% of them singletons. Sequenced material: peripheral blood. These receptors all come from a woman between 65 and 79 years old with acute or convalescent COVID-19. The CDR3 runs from the conserved cysteine through the conserved F or W. The D gene is left open where the match is weak. The size entry is marked missing in some rows and otherwise reads once, few, many or a size class.

D gene	V gene	J gene	clone size	CDR3 protein	CDR3 DNA
TRBD1	TRBV29-1	TRBJ2-6	NA	CSVGQGEAGANVLTF	TGCAGCGTGGGACAGGGGGAGGCTGGGGCCAACGTCCTGACTTTC
NA	TRBV5-6	TRBJ2-5	once	CASSTSRGVQETQYF	TGTGCCAGCAGCACCTCCAGGGGAGTACAAGAGACCCAGTACTTC
TRBD1	TRBV6-1	TRBJ2-1	NA	CASSESGTGVNEQFF	TGTGCCAGCAGTGAATCTGGGACAGGGGTCAATGAGCAGTTCTTC
TRBD1	TRBV9	TRBJ2-5	NA	CASSVGDRAPYQETQYF	TGTGCCAGCAGCGTAGGGGACAGGGCCCCGTACCAAGAGACCCAGTACTTC
TRBD2	TRBV27	TRBJ2-1	NA	CASSTLAGDEQFF	TGTGCCAGCAGTACCCTAGCGGGGGATGAGCAGTTCTTC
TRBD2	TRBV7-6	TRBJ2-7	NA	CASSPTSAGGSYEQYF	TGTGCCAGCAGCCCGACTAGCGCGGGGGGCTCCTACGAGCAGTACTTC
NA	TRBV4-1	TRBJ1-5	many	CASSPRGNQPQHF	TGCGCCAGCAGCCCCAGGGGCAATCAGCCCCAGCATTTT
NA	TRBV19	TRBJ1-2	NA	CASSDTLAGYGYTF	TGTGCCAGTAGTGACACTCTCGCGGGCTATGGCTACACCTTC
TRBD2	TRBV9	TRBJ2-3	NA	CASSVDGTSGRYGDTQYF	TGTGCCAGCAGCGTAGACGGGACTAGCGGGAGGTATGGAGATACGCAGTATTTT
NA	TRBV28	TRBJ2-1	few	CASSSPGSYNEQFF	TGTGCCAGCAGTTCTCCAGGCTCCTACAATGAGCAGTTCTTC
NA	TRBV7-9	TRBJ1-6	few	CASSSPGGGSPLHF	TGTGCCAGCAGCTCCCCCGGGGGAGGATCACCCCTCCACTTT
NA	TRBV19	TRBJ2-5	NA	CASRNAETQYF	TGTGCCAGTAGAAACGCGGAGACCCAGTACTTC
NA	TRBV6-5	TRBJ2-2	once	CASERAGELFF	TGTGCCAGCGAGAGGGCCGGGGAGCTGTTTTTT
NA	TRBV12-3/TRBV12-4	TRBJ1-6	NA	CASSPNRVSPLHF	TGTGCCAGCAGTCCAAACAGGGTTTCACCCCTCCACTTT
NA	TRBV28	TRBJ2-2	NA	CASSFIRAGELFF	TGTGCCAGCAGTTTTATCCGGGCCGGGGAGCTGTTTTTT
TRBD2	TRBV29-1	TRBJ2-3	NA	CSVEPRLAGGHTDTQYF	TGCAGCGTTGAACCAAGACTAGCGGGGGGCCACACAGATACGCAGTATTTT
NA	TRBV3-1/TRBV3-2	TRBJ2-7	NA	CASSPESLGEQYF	TGTGCCAGCTCCCCAGAGAGTCTAGGCGAGCAGTACTTC
NA	TRBV19	TRBJ1-1	NA	CASSGTGSGDTEAFF	TGTGCCAGTAGCGGGACGGGCTCAGGGGACACTGAAGCTTTCTTT
NA	TRBV10-2	TRBJ2-1	NA	CASGNRVGEQFF	TGCGCCAGCGGAAACAGAGTCGGTGAGCAGTTCTTC
NA	TRBV19	TRBJ1-1	NA	CASSISSGTIEAFF	TGTGCCAGTAGTATCAGCTCCGGGACAATTGAAGCTTTCTTT
NA	TRBV19	TRBJ1-4	NA	CASSVLGRTNEKLFF	TGTGCCAGTAGTGTCCTGGGGAGAACTAATGAAAAACTGTTTTTT
TRBD2	TRBV19	TRBJ2-1	few	CASTQGSSGATMEFF	TGTGCCAGTACCCAGGGGTCTAGCGGGGCTACAATGGAGTTCTTC
NA	TRBV10-3	TRBJ1-1	NA	CAISESSNTEAFF	TGTGCCATCAGTGAGTCTAGTAACACTGAAGCTTTCTTT
NA	TRBV5-4	TRBJ2-5	NA	CASGQGGETQYF	TGTGCCAGCGGGCAGGGGGGAGAGACCCAGTACTTC
TRBD1	TRBV12-3/TRBV12-4	TRBJ1-2	many	CASSRDRGPTF	TGTGCCAGCAGTCGGGACAGGGGGCCCACCTTC
NA	TRBV7-8	TRBJ1-1	few	CASSLGAGVGAFF	TGTGCCAGCAGCTTAGGAGCGGGGGTGGGGGCTTTCTTT
NA	TRBV10-3	TRBJ2-3	NA	CATLGGATDTQYF	TGTGCCACCCTTGGGGGGGCAACAGATACGCAGTATTTT
NA	TRBV7-2	TRBJ1-1	NA	CASSEDRLNTEAFF	TGTGCCAGCAGCGAGGACAGATTGAACACTGAAGCTTTCTTT
TRBD1	TRBV9	TRBJ2-3	NA	CASSVRTGNTDTQYF	TGTGCCAGCAGCGTAAGGACAGGGAACACAGATACGCAGTATTTT
TRBD1	TRBV6-5	TRBJ2-1	NA	CASSYFDRGGNEQFF	TGTGCCAGCAGTTACTTCGACAGGGGGGGAAATGAGCAGTTCTTC
TRBD1	TRBV19	TRBJ1-1	NA	CASSVTGGSAEAFF	TGTGCCAGTAGTGTGACAGGGGGCTCGGCTGAAGCTTTCTTT
TRBD2	TRBV28	TRBJ2-3	NA	CASSPVGLAGGPLTDTQYF	TGTGCCAGCAGCCCGGTGGGACTAGCGGGAGGTCCCCTCACAGATACGCAGTATTTT
TRBD2	TRBV27	TRBJ2-7	NA	CASSLTSGSLYEQYF	TGTGCCAGCAGTTTAACTAGCGGGAGTTTGTACGAGCAGTACTTC
NA	TRBV6-5	TRBJ2-1	NA	CASTRTLSSYNEQFF	TGTGCCAGCACCAGGACTTTGAGCTCCTACAATGAGCAGTTCTTC
TRBD1	TRBV7-9	TRBJ1-4	NA	CASSLSGTGTNEKLFF	TGTGCCAGCAGCTTATCGGGGACAGGGACGAATGAAAAACTGTTTTTT
TRBD1	TRBV29-1	TRBJ1-2	NA	CSVEVAGGGGYTF	TGCAGCGTTGAAGTGGCAGGGGGCGGTGGCTACACCTTC
NA	TRBV29-1	TRBJ1-4	NA	CSVDSGTNEKLFF	TGCAGCGTTGATAGCGGGACTAATGAAAAACTGTTTTTT